Following are 13 T cell receptor beta chains from one sample sequenced in a study of T cell responses to AZD1222 COVID-19 vaccine. Measured with immunoSEQ multiplex PCR; TCRdb has only the in-frame clones, and not every one. Of 130,000 to 150,000 clones in the sample, roughly 84% were seen once. Source: peripheral blood, taken 28 days after the second AZD1222 dose. These receptors were taken from an adult who received the AZD1222 COVID-19 vaccine.

This chain connects TRBV18 to TRBJ1-5; tentatively, D is TRBD1 (5 bases). Trimming shortened V by 6 bases and J by 0 bases, and 21 bases separated the two germline ends. Germline loops: CDR1 KGHSH, CDR2 LQKENI. The length of the CDR3 is 18 residues. The CDR3 loop reads CASSPASTQGYSNQPQHF. The CDR3, as DNA: TGTGCCAGCTCCCCCGCAAGTACTCAGGGCTATAGCAATCAGCCCCAGCATTTT.

The chain couples TRBV7-2 to TRBJ1-1; tentative D call: TRBD1 (5 bases). Germline values: CDR1 SGHTA, CDR2 FQGNSA. V dropped 3 bases and J dropped 1 base, with 6 bases sitting between them. CDR3 length: 13 residues. CDR3 residues: CASSFGANTEAFF. In nucleotides, the CDR3 is TGTGCCAGCAGCTTCGGGGCGAACACTGAAGCTTTCTTT.

The rearrangement joins TRBV6-5 to TRBJ1-3; D call uncertain. The germline V gene has CDR1 MNHEY and CDR2 SVGAGI. CDR3 length equals 14 residues. The V end was cut by 8 bases, the J end by 0 bases, with 11 bases between. This CDR3 is CASRPSSSGNTIYF. DNA of the CDR3: TGTGCCAGCCGGCCATCCAGCTCTGGAAACACCATATATTTT.

This chain uses TRBV6-5 with TRBJ1-1; D is ambiguous. V was pared by 7 bases and J by 3 bases, with 12 bases between. The CDR3 extends over 13 amino acids. Germline values: CDR1 MNHEY, CDR2 SVGAGI. DNA of the CDR3: TGTGCCAGCACTCGGGGAGGAGACACTGAAGCTTTCTTT. It is translated as CASTRGGDTEAFF.

The rearrangement joins TRBV3-1 (or the pseudogene TRBV3-2) to TRBJ1-3; D ambiguous. The germline V gene encodes CDR1 LGHDT and CDR2 YNNKEL (reference sequence). V lost 4 bases to trimming and J lost 4 bases, with 11 bases between them. The CDR3 spans 14 residues. This chain's CDR3 is CASSPRESGNTIYF. The CDR3 DNA reads as TGTGCCAGCAGCCCAAGAGAGTCCGGAAACACCATATATTTT.

The chain links TRBV18 to TRBJ1-2; TRBD1 is a possible D gene (5 bases). V lost 6 bases and J 0 bases, leaving 17 bases between the germline ends. Germline V gives CDR1 KGHSH, CDR2 LQKENI. The CDR3 is 16 residues long. The chain's CDR3 is CASSLYQGSSNYGYTF. CDR3 coding DNA: TGTGCCAGCTCCCTCTACCAGGGCTCTTCTAACTATGGCTACACCTTC.

The chain is built from TRBV6-5 and TRBJ2-1; 8 positions match TRBD2. The V segment lost 8 bases and the J segment 4 bases; nucleotides outside the gene matches: 10. CDR3 length: 15 amino acids. Looked up from germline, CDR1 is MNHEY and CDR2 is SVGAGI. The CDR3 loop is CASATGIAGYNEQFF. The CDR3 nucleotides read TGTGCCAGCGCCACGGGAATAGCGGGGTACAATGAGCAGTTCTTC.

The V gene is TRBV6-5, the J gene TRBJ2-5; D may be TRBD1 (5 bases). CDR1 is MNHEY, CDR2 SVGAGI, per germline. The CDR3 contains 13 residues. Trimming removed 6 bases from V and 4 bases from J, with 12 bases in between. CDR3 nucleotide sequence: TGTGCCAGCAGCGCCACAGGAATAGAGACCCAGTACTTC. Its translation: CASSATGIETQYF.

This clone has only one observation. The chain joins TRBV6-5 to TRBJ2-1; no definite D call. CDR1 and CDR2 (germline): MNHEY, SVGAGI. Trimming took 2 bases from V and 5 from J, leaving 4 bases between them. The CDR3 sequence is 12 residues long. CDR3 residues: CASSYPNNEQFF. DNA for the CDR3: TGTGCCAGCAGTTACCCGAACAATGAGCAGTTCTTC.

This rearrangement joins TRBV5-4 to TRBJ2-7; D unclear. V was clipped by 3 bases and J by 2 bases, with 9 bases between them. This CDR3 has 13 amino acids. Germline CDR1 SGHNT, CDR2 YYREEE (reference sequence). CDR3 sequence (DNA): TGTGCCAGCAGCTCGGGTGGGACCTACGAGCAGTACTTC. Its protein product is CASSSGGTYEQYF. Looking up the rest from reference TRBV5-4 and TRBJ2-7 gives the full variable domain: ETGVTQSPTHLIKTRGQQVTLRCSSQSGHNTVSWYQQALGQGPQFIFQYYREEENGRGNFPPRFSGLQFPNYSSELNVNALELDDSALYLCASSSGGTYEQYFGPGTRLTVT.

The chain employs TRBV5-1 and TRBJ2-1; 9 nucleotides agree with TRBD2. The CDR3 length is 15 residues. V lost 1 base and J lost 5; bases outside the gene matches: 4. Germline CDR1 is SGHRS and CDR2 is YFSETQ. For the CDR3, the DNA is TGCGCCAGCAGCTTGTGGTCTAGCGGGAACAATGAGCAGTTCTTC. Its translation is CASSLWSSGNNEQFF. Looking up the rest from reference TRBV5-1 and TRBJ2-1 gives the full variable domain: KAGVTQTPRYLIKTRGQQVTLSCSPISGHRSVSWYQQTPGQGLQFLFEYFSETQRNKGNFPGRFSGRQFSNSRSEMNVSTLELGDSALYLCASSLWSSGNNEQFFGPGTRLTVL.

This clone has just one count. The chain carries TRBV19 and TRBJ2-3, with 7 bases fitting TRBD2. The CDR3 contains 14 residues. J was trimmed by 0 bases and V by 7 bases; bases with no gene match: 4. Per the germline V gene, CDR1 is LNHDA and CDR2 is SQIVND (reference sequence). CDR3 sequence reads: CASIPSGSTDTQYF. The DNA of the CDR3 is TGTGCCAGTATACCTAGCGGTAGCACAGATACGCAGTATTTT.

This clone was found a few times. The chain joins TRBV18 to TRBJ1-2; TRBD1 might be the D (6 bases). Germline V lookup: CDR1 KGHSH, CDR2 LQKENI. The V end was cut by 3 bases, the J end by 6 bases, with 17 bases between. The CDR3 contains 15 residues. The CDR3 DNA is TGTGCCAGCTCACCGGACAGTTCAGAGTACGATGGCTACACCTTC. Protein product: CASSPDSSEYDGYTF.